The present T cell receptor beta chain was sequenced within a study of early T cells in non-severe SARS-CoV-2 infection. Regarding the study as a whole: Anti-spike CD8 specificities were favored by VDJdb matching, whose results missed private and CD4 specificities.

The length of the CDR3 is 16 residues. J lost 11 bases, V lost 1 base, and 11 bases had no gene match. Germline CDR1 and CDR2: KGHSH and LQKENI. For this clonotype: The antigen is unknown.

TCRdb reprocessed the 5' RACE reads via MiXCR and lists one record per CDR3 protein. Of around 67,000 distinct CDR3 sequences listed, 9.5% to 15% are singletons. The sequence derives from an adult who was a healthcare worker with PCR-confirmed SARS-CoV-2 infection or an uninfected control (not recorded which). The chain is built from TRBV18 and TRBJ2-6; the match to TRBD1 covers 7 bases. The material sequenced was whole blood. Written as DNA, the CDR3 is TGTGCCAGCTCACCACAGCAGGGCAGGGGGACCTACGTCCTGACTTTC. Translated: CASSPQQGRGTYVLTF.